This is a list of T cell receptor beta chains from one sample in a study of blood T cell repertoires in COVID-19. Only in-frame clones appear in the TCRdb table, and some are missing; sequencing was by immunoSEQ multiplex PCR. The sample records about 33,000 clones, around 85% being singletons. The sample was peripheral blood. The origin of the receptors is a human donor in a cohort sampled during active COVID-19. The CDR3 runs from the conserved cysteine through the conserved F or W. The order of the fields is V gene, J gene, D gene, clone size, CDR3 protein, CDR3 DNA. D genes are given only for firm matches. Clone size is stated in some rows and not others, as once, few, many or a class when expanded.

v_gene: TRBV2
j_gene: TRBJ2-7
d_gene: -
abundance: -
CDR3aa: CASRGMPGSSYEQYF
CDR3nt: TGTGCCAGCAGAGGAATGCCGGGGAGCTCCTACGAGCAGTACTTC

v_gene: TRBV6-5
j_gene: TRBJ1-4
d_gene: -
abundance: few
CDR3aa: CASEGGGGGEKLFF
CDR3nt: TGTGCCAGCGAGGGCGGGGGCGGAGGTGAAAAACTGTTTTTT

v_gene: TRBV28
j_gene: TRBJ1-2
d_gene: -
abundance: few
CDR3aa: CASSERLPGGGGKGYTF
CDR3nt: TGTGCCAGCAGCGAACGCCTACCCGGGGGCGGGGGGAAGGGCTACACCTTC

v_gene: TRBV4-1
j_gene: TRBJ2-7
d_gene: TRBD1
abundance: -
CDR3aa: CASSRGGQGAYEQYF
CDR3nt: TGCGCCAGCAGCCGAGGGGGACAGGGGGCCTACGAGCAGTACTTC

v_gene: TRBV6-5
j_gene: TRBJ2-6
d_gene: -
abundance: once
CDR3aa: CASRLQGSGANVLTF
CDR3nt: TGTGCCAGCAGACTACAGGGCTCTGGGGCCAACGTCCTGACTTTC

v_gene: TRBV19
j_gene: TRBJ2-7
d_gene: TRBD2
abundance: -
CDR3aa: CASSARTSGLSGEQYF
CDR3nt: TGTGCCAGTAGTGCTCGGACTAGCGGACTATCGGGGGAGCAGTACTTC

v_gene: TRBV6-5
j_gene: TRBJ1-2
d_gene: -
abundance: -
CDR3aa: CASRKDGLYGYTF
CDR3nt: TGTGCCAGCAGAAAGGACGGACTCTATGGCTACACCTTC

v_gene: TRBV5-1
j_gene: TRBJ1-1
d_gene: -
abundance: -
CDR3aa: CASSLYQGNVGTEAFF
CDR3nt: TGCGCCAGCAGCTTGTATCAGGGCAATGTTGGCACTGAAGCTTTCTTT

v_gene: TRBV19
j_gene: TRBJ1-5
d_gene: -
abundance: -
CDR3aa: CASSIDGGGASNQPQHF
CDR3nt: TGTGCCAGTAGTATAGATGGGGGGGGAGCTAGCAATCAGCCCCAGCATTTT

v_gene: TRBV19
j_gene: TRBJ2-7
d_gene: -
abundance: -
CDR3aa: CASSPSGTSYEQYF
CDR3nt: TGTGCCAGTAGTCCCAGCGGGACATCTTACGAGCAGTACTTC

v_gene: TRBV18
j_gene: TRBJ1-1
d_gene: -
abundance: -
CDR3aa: CASSPVGANTEAFF
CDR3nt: TGTGCCAGCTCACCGGTCGGTGCGAACACTGAAGCTTTCTTT

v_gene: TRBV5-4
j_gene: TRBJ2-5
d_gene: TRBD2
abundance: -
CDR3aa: CASSQRAGLETQYF
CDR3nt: TGTGCCAGCAGCCAACGAGCGGGATTGGAGACCCAGTACTTC

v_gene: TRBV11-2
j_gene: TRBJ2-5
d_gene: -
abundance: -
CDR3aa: CASSSLRERETQYF
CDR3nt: TGTGCCAGCAGCTCACTCCGGGAGCGAGAGACCCAGTACTTC

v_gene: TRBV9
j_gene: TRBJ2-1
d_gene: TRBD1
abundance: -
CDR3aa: CASSSTGIAYNEQFF
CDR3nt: TGTGCCAGCAGCTCGACAGGGATCGCCTACAATGAGCAGTTCTTC

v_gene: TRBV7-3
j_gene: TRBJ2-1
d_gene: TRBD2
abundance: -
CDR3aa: CASSLTAGDYNEQFF
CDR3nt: TGTGCCAGCAGCTTAACAGCGGGGGACTACAATGAGCAGTTCTTC

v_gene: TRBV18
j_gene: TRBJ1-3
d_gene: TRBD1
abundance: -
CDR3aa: CASSTLTGVGNTIYF
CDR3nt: TGTGCCAGCTCAACGCTAACAGGGGTTGGAAACACCATATATTTT

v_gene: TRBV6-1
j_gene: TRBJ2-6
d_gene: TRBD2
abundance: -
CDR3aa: CASSGGLAGNGANVLTF
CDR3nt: TGTGCCAGCAGTGGAGGACTAGCGGGAAATGGGGCCAACGTCCTGACTTTC

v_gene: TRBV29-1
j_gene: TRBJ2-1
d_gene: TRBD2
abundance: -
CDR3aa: CSVGGRADYNEQFF
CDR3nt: TGCAGCGTTGGTGGGAGGGCGGACTACAATGAGCAGTTCTTC

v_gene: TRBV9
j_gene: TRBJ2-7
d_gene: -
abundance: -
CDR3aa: CASSASDTSWSSYEQYF
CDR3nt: TGTGCCAGCAGCGCCTCGGACACTAGCTGGAGCTCCTACGAGCAGTACTTC

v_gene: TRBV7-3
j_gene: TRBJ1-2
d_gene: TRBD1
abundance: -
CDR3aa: CASSSSSGGYGYTF
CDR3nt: TGTGCCAGCAGCTCCTCCTCAGGGGGCTATGGCTACACCTTC

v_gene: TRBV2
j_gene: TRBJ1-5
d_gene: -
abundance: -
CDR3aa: CASSSEGYSNQPQHF
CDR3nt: TGTGCCAGCAGTTCGGAGGGATATAGCAATCAGCCCCAGCATTTT

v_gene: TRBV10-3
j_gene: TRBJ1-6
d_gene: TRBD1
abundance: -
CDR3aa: CATQPGQGNSPLHF
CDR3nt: TGTGCCACCCAACCGGGACAGGGTAATTCACCCCTCCACTTT

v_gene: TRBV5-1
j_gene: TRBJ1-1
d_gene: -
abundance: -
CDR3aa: CASSLGSTFTEAFF
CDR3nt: TGCGCCAGCAGCTTGGGGTCTACCTTCACTGAAGCTTTCTTT

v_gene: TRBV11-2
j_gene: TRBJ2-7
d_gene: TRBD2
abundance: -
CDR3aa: CASSLAPTSGGYEQYF
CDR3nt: TGTGCCAGCAGCTTAGCCCCGACTAGCGGGGGCTACGAGCAGTACTTC

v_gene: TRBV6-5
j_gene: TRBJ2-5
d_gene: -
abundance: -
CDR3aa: CASSLDRQETQYF
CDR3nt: TGTGCCAGCAGTCTAGACAGGCAAGAGACCCAGTACTTC